This T cell receptor (beta chain) was obtained from a study of blood T cell repertoires in COVID-19. Study-level background: Acute-phase and convalescent COVID-19 samples originated in the United States, Italy and Spain.

As handled by the study authors: Amplifying reference gene primers gave estimates of nucleated cell counts. TCRdb keeps only in-frame clones here, not all; method: immunoSEQ multiplex PCR. Clone size and V and J calls were adopted from that table, with D and trimming inferred from the DNA. The sample has 120,000 or so clones, about 72% seen once; the top ten hold 6% to 8%. Per the germline V gene, CDR1 is MNHEY and CDR2 is SMNVEV (reference sequence). The J segment lost 8 bases and the V segment lost 7 bases, leaving 11 bases of the junction unmatched. The CDR3 has 14 amino acids. V and J are TRBV27 and TRBJ2-1; 7 bases fit TRBD2. The sequence was collected from a woman in her fifties or sixties with acute or convalescent COVID-19. Sequencing input: peripheral blood. The CDR3 is CASTQLASVHEQFF. The CDR3 DNA reads as TGTGCCAGCACCCAACTAGCGTCGGTTCATGAGCAGTTCTTC.